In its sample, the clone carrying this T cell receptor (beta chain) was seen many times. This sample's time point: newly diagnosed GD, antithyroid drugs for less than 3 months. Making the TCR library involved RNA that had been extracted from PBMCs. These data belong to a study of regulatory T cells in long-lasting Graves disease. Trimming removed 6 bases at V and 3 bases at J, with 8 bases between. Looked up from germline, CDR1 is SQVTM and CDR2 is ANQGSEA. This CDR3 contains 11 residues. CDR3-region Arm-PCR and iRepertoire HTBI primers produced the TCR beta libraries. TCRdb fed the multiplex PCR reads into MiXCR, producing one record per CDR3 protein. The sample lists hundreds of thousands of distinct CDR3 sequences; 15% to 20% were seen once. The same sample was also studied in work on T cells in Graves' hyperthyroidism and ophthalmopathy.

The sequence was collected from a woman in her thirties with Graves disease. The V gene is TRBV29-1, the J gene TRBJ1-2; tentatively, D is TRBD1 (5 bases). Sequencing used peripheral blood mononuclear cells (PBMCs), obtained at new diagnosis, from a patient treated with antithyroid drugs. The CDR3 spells CSVATDYGYTF. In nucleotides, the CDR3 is TGCAGCGTCGCGACAGACTATGGCTACACCTTC.